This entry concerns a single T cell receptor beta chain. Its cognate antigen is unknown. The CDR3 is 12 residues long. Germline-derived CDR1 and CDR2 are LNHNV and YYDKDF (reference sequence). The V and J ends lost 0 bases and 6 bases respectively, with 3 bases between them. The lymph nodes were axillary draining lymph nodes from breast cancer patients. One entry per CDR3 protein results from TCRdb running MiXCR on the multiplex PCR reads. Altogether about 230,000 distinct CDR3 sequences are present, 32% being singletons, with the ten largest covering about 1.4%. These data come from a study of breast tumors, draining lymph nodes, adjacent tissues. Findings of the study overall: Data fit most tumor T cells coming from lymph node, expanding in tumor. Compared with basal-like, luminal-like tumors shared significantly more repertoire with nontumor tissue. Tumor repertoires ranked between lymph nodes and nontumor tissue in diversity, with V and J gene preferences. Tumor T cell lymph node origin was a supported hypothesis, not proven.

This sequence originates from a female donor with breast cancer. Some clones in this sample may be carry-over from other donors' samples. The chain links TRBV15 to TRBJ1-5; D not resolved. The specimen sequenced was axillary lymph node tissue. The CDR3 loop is CATSRDTQPQHF. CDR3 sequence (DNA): TGTGCCACCAGCAGAGACACTCAGCCCCAGCATTTT.